This T cell receptor beta chain was captured in a study of T cell responses to AZD1222 COVID-19 vaccine. The study's findings and limits: Per reports, nearly half of all spike-specific TCRs target regions that are unmutated in variants. Only after the peak T cell response were repertoires sampled. At 160-218 and 743-854, vaccine-associated CD4 TCRs were dominant, and they spanned spike. White British ancestry dominated among donors, who included more females, and clonal diversity was possibly underestimated.

Assay used: immunoSEQ multiplex PCR; TCRdb lists only in-frame clones, some missing. The sample holds around 150,000 clones; about 82% are singletons and the top ten take approximately 8%. Trimming took off 6 bases at V and 12 bases at J, with 15 bases between the two ends. Germline CDR1 reads MNHEY; CDR2 reads SVGAGI. The CDR3 runs to 12 residues. Details on this clone: The antigen remains undetermined.

This TCR came from an adult who received the MenACWY meningococcal vaccine as a control. The rearrangement links TRBV6-5 to TRBJ1-5, with D maybe TRBD1 (6 bases). Specimen: peripheral blood, collected 28 days after the second dose of the MenACWY control vaccine. In DNA, the CDR3 is TGTGCCAGCAGAGATCCTAAGGGGGTCCAGCATTTT. Its translation is CASRDPKGVQHF.